The 7 T cell receptor beta chains below all came from one sample that was sequenced in a study of cytomegalovirus exposure and HLA in healthy donors. The PCR made use of 60 Vbeta and 13 Jbeta primers. Method: immunoSEQ multiplex PCR; TCRdb's copy keeps in-frame clones and lacks some. This table has roughly 180,000 clones, 75% to 85% appearing once. Sequencing was done on a sample of PBMCs. Receptors originate from a man aged 18 to 30 in good health and CMV-seronegative.

V gene TRBV28 combines with J gene TRBJ1-5, with D unclear. Germline lookup yields CDR1 MDHEN and CDR2 SYDVKM. The V end was cut by 1 base, the J end by 4 bases, with 11 bases between. The CDR3 contains 15 residues. The CDR3: CASSLLSRINQPQHF. The CDR3 DNA reads TGTGCCAGCAGTTTATTATCCAGGATAAATCAGCCCCAGCATTTT. Full variable domain (rest looked up from reference TRBV28 and TRBJ1-5): DVKVTQSSRYLVKRTGEKVFLECVQDMDHENMFWYRQDPGLGLRLIYFSYDVKMKEKGDIPEGYSVSREKKERFSLILESASTNQTSMYLCASSLLSRINQPQHFGDGTRLSIL.

The chain has TRBV5-1 and TRBJ2-7; TRBD2 matches at 8 bases. The CDR3 runs to 15 residues. Germline values: CDR1 SGHRS, CDR2 YFSETQ. J gave up 6 bases and V 0 bases, and 8 bases lay outside the gene matches. The chain's CDR3 is CASSLAGAGVREQYF. As DNA, the CDR3 is TGCGCCAGCAGCTTGGCCGGAGCGGGAGTACGCGAGCAGTACTTC. The variable domain in full, completed from reference TRBV5-1 and TRBJ2-7, reads KAGVTQTPRYLIKTRGQQVTLSCSPISGHRSVSWYQQTPGQGLQFLFEYFSETQRNKGNFPGRFSGRQFSNSRSEMNVSTLELGDSALYLCASSLAGAGVREQYFGPGTRLTVT.

The chain carries TRBV28 and TRBJ2-7; TRBD1 might be the D (6 bases). The germline CDR1 and CDR2 sequences are MDHEN and SYDVKM. The CDR3 loop spans 14 amino acids. V lost 6 bases to trimming and J lost 0 bases, with 12 bases between them. The CDR3 DNA reads as TGTGCCAGCAGCGGACAGTGGAGCTCCTACGAGCAGTACTTC. Residues: CASSGQWSSYEQYF.

This clone has more than one count but fewer than ten. The chain has TRBV7-2 and TRBJ2-1; 11 bases align to TRBD2. From germline, CDR1 is SGHTA and CDR2 FQGNSA. This CDR3 region has 17 residues. J was trimmed by 3 bases and V by 3 bases; bases with no gene match: 7. The CDR3 DNA follows: TGTGCCAGCAGCTTCATACTAGCGGGGGATCACTACAATGAGCAGTTCTTC. Amino acid sequence: CASSFILAGDHYNEQFF.

This clone was seen just once. The chain carries TRBV2 and TRBJ1-1; no clear D. CDR1 and CDR2 (germline): SNHLY, FYNNEI. V lost 7 bases to trimming and J lost 3 bases, with 12 bases between them. The CDR3 length is 13 residues. The CDR3 nucleotides read TGTGCCAGCAAGGTCGGGAGGGACACTGAAGCTTTCTTT. Translating it yields CASKVGRDTEAFF. The full variable domain, with the rest looked up from reference TRBV2 and TRBJ1-1, is EPEVTQTPSHQVTQMGQEVILRCVPISNHLYFYWYRQILGQKVEFLVSFYNNEISEKSEIFDDQFSVERPDGSNFTLKIRSTKLEDSAMYFCASKVGRDTEAFFGQGTRLTVV.

This chain uses TRBV18 with TRBJ1-5; D is undetermined. The CDR3 runs 15 residues. Trimming shortened V by 2 bases and J by 1 base, and 9 bases separated the two germline ends. CDR1 is KGHSH, CDR2 LQKENI, per germline. For the CDR3, the DNA is TGTGCCAGCTCACCAAACGGAGGAAGCAATCAGCCCCAGCATTTT. This gives the protein CASSPNGGSNQPQHF.

The chain combines TRBV10-3 with TRBJ2-2, with D perhaps matching TRBD1 (6 bases). The CDR3 covers 15 residues. CDR1 ENHRY and CDR2 SYGVKD come from the germline V gene. V lost 8 bases and J lost 1, with 14 bases in between. CDR3 nucleotide sequence: TGTGCCATCGCGCCGAGCAGGGGGAACACCGGGGAGCTGTTTTTT. Protein: CAIAPSRGNTGELFF.